The sequence of this TCR beta chain was determined in a study of blood T cell repertoires in COVID-19. Study-wide background: Sources were T cells, B-cell-depleted T cells, or PBMCs; the material itself was cDNA or gDNA.

CDR3 size: 14 residues. Germline V gene sequence: CDR1 SGHKS, CDR2 YYEKEE (reference sequence). J was trimmed by 3 bases and V by 3 bases; bases with no gene match: 3. The table came from immunoSEQ multiplex PCR; TCRdb's copy has only in-frame clones and leaves some out. The sample records approximately 23,000 clones, about nine tenths being singletons. What was sequenced was peripheral blood. The receptor's source is a man aged 70-80 years with acute or convalescent COVID-19. The rearrangement uses TRBV5-5 and TRBJ2-1, with 7 bases identical to TRBD2. CDR3 coding DNA: TGTGCCAGCAGCTCGTGGGGGGGCTACAATGAGCAGTTCTTC. Translating it yields CASSSWGGYNEQFF.